This TCR beta chain was identified during a study of CD8+ T cells in alopecia areata. V shed 6 bases and J shed 0 bases, with 11 bases lying between them. The CDR3 loop spans 15 amino acids. Reverse transcription of extracted RNA yielded cDNA, which provided the sequencing template. Libraries were prepared by immunoSEQ multiplex PCR; TCRdb keeps only in-frame clonotypes and omits some of them. The table records over 150,000 clones, 60% of them present only once. The treatment was: oral pan-JAK inhibitor, 5-10 mg twice daily. This receptor was obtained from a human donor with alopecia areata. V is TRBV23-1 and J is TRBJ2-2; D is ambiguous. TRBV23-1 is reported as an ORF; its role is uncertain. The starting material was CD4+ T cells sorted from blood, obtained at week 4, from a patient treated with tofacitinib. The CDR3 DNA reads TGCGCCAGCAGGAGAAGACCTTCGAACACCGGGGAGCTGTTTTTT. This codes for CASRRRPSNTGELFF.